A single sample gave rise to the 6 T cell receptor beta chains below, sequenced in a study of T cell changes during pregnancy in multiple sclerosis. Profiling relied on immunoSEQ multiplex PCR, and the TCRdb table lists in-frame clones only, not all of them. The sample comprises fewer than 90,000 clones, just over 90% of which are singletons, and less than 1.5% rests with the top ten. Material: peripheral blood, obtained in the third trimester of pregnancy. These TCRs come from a female donor in good health, enrolled as a control in a pregnancy study.

The rearrangement joins TRBV7-9 to TRBJ2-1; 8 bases map to TRBD2. The length of the CDR3 is 19 residues. Germline CDR1 is SEHNR and CDR2 is FQNEAQ (reference sequence). Trimming cost V 1 base and J 0 bases; bases outside gene matches: 11. The CDR3 reads CASSLGFNSGRGSYNEQFF. In DNA, the CDR3 is TGTGCCAGCAGCTTAGGCTTCAACAGCGGGAGAGGCTCCTACAATGAGCAGTTCTTC.

V is TRBV6-1 and J is TRBJ2-7; weak D call: TRBD1 (5 bases). This CDR3 is 12 amino acids long. Trimming shortened V by 7 bases and J by 4 bases, and 11 bases separated the two germline ends. CDR1 is MNHNS, CDR2 SASEGT, per germline. CDR3 amino acids: CASTDITYEQYF. DNA for the CDR3: TGTGCCAGCACGGACATAACGTACGAGCAGTACTTC.

J is TRBJ1-3 and V is TRBV7-9, with 8 bases that match TRBD1. CDR1 is SEHNR and CDR2 is FQNEAQ in the germline V gene (reference sequence). The ends lost 3 bases at V and 4 bases at J; junction bases unmatched: 2. The CDR3 is 14 amino acids. In DNA, the CDR3 is TGTGCCAGCAGCTTTGGGACAGGAGGAAACACCATATATTTT. Its protein product is CASSFGTGGNTIYF.

This clone was picked up one time. In nucleotides, the CDR3 is TGTGCCAGCAGCCCGACAGGGGGCGAAAAACTGTTTTTT. This encodes CASSPTGGEKLFF. The V gene is TRBV4-2, the J gene TRBJ1-4; TRBD1 matches 10 bases. V lost 4 bases and J lost 8; bases outside the gene matches: 1. The CDR3 runs to 13 residues. Germline CDR1 and CDR2: LGHNA and YNFKEQ.

The V and J genes are TRBV25-1 and TRBJ1-5; 10 bases align to TRBD1. Germline V gene lookup returns CDR1 MGHDK and CDR2 SYGVNS. The CDR3 totals 14 residues. V shed 3 bases, J shed 5 bases, and the junction held 1 base outside the gene matches. CDR3 residues: CASSETGGYQPQHF. The CDR3 nucleotides are TGTGCCAGCAGTGAGACAGGGGGCTATCAGCCCCAGCATTTT.

The genes are TRBV18 and TRBJ2-5, with 11 bases identical to TRBD2. CDR1 and CDR2 (germline): KGHSH, LQKENI. Trimming cost V 3 bases and J 2 bases; bases outside gene matches: 8. This CDR3 has 17 amino acids. The CDR3 bases are TGTGCCAGCTCACCCCAACCGACTAGCGGGAAACAAGAGACCCAGTACTTC. It is translated as CASSPQPTSGKQETQYF.